The 10 T cell receptor beta chains below all came from one sample that was sequenced in a study of regulatory T cells in long-lasting Graves disease. Time point defined: newly diagnosed GD, antithyroid drugs for less than 3 months. PBMCs provided the RNA from which the TCR library was made. For TCR beta, libraries came from iRepertoire HTBI primers and Arm-PCR of CDR3 regions. TCRdb used MiXCR to reprocess the multiplex PCR reads, holding one entry per CDR3 protein. The sample holds about 620,000 distinct CDR3 sequences; about 15% are singletons and the top ten take 15% to 20%. These data are also associated with another study on T cells in Graves' hyperthyroidism and ophthalmopathy.

The material was peripheral blood mononuclear cells (PBMCs), obtained at new diagnosis, from a patient treated with antithyroid drugs. These receptors originate from a woman under 40 with Graves disease.

The rearrangement uses TRBV3-1 and TRBJ2-3; the D is unclear. The CDR3 extends over 15 amino acids. Germline assignment: CDR1 LGHDT and CDR2 YNNKEL (reference sequence). Trimming left V 1 base short and J 1 base short, with 9 bases between. For the CDR3, the DNA is TGTGCCAGCAGCCAAGTAATTATAGGCACAGATACGCAGTATTTT. Its protein product is CASSQVIIGTDTQYF.

In this sample, this clonotype turned up many times. The germline gene is not matched at one end of the junction; a read error may be the cause. The chain has TRBV6-2 or TRBV6-3 and TRBJ2-7; 10 positions match TRBD1. Germline V CDR1 and CDR2: MNHEY, SVGEGT. The CDR3 has 16 residues. CDR3 region: CASSYSMTGGSNEQYF. The CDR3, as DNA: TGTGCCAGCAGTTACTCGATGACAGGGGGCTCCAACGAGCAGTACTTC.

This clonotype was seen a single time. This rearrangement joins TRBV5-4 to TRBJ2-7; TRBD2 aligns across 10 bases. Per germline, CDR1 SGHNT and CDR2 YYREEE (reference sequence). With V trimmed by 4 bases and J by 7 bases, 5 bases remained unmatched. The CDR3 loop spans 13 amino acids. The CDR3 nucleotides are TGTGCCAGCAGCAAGCGGGAGGGCGGTGAGCAGTACTTC. Encoded protein: CASSKREGGEQYF.

There are many counts of this clonotype. This sequence joins TRBV30 and TRBJ2-1, with D unresolved. Trimming took off 7 bases at V and 0 bases at J, with 19 bases between the two ends. In germline, CDR1 is GTSNPN, CDR2 SVGIG (reference sequence). The CDR3 runs to 16 residues. The CDR3: CAYTRSGSSSYNEQFF. Here the CDR3 DNA reads TGTGCCTACACCCGATCCGGGTCAAGCTCCTACAATGAGCAGTTCTTC.

The rearrangement joins TRBV5-1 to TRBJ2-7; 7 bases agree with TRBD1. The V and J ends lost 4 bases and 3 bases, in that order; junction bases with no gene match: 4. The germline V gene has CDR1 SGHRS and CDR2 YFSETQ. This CDR3 is built from 13 residues. The CDR3, as DNA: TGCGCCAGCAGCACGGGACAGATCTACGAGCAGTACTTC. This encodes CASSTGQIYEQYF.

This clonotype was seen a handful of times. This chain links TRBV9 with TRBJ2-2, with TRBD1 as a possible D gene (6 bases). Germline V lookup: CDR1 SGDLS, CDR2 YYNGEE. Deletions cut 3 bases from V and 6 bases from J, with 15 bases between. This CDR3 region has 15 residues. For the CDR3, the DNA is TGTGCCAGCAGCGGAACAGGGAGTCGAGCCGGGGAGCTGTTTTTT. It encodes CASSGTGSRAGELFF.

The rearrangement joins TRBV7-9 to TRBJ2-7, with D perhaps matching TRBD1 (5 bases). CDR1 and CDR2 from the germline V gene are SEHNR and FQNEAQ (reference sequence). The CDR3 has 14 residues. V lost 5 bases and J 2 bases, leaving 13 bases between the germline ends. CDR3 loop: CASSQQDGAYEQYF. Here the CDR3 DNA reads TGTGCCAGCAGCCAACAGGACGGAGCCTACGAGCAGTACTTC.

The chain combines TRBV6-9 with TRBJ1-1, with 9 positions matching TRBD1. Germline loops: CDR1 MNHGY, CDR2 SVAAGI. CDR3 length: 16 residues. V lost 3 bases, J lost 1 base, and 6 bases stayed unmatched. CDR3 coding DNA: TGTGCCAGCAGTTACTCAGACAGGGGGAGGAACACTGAAGCTTTCTTT. It codes for CASSYSDRGRNTEAFF.

In its sample, this clonotype was seen many times. V is TRBV7-2 and J is TRBJ2-1, with TRBD2 identical over 10 bases. Per the germline V gene, CDR1 is SGHTA and CDR2 is FQGNSA. J lost 6 bases, V lost 4 bases, and 6 bases had no gene match. The CDR3 length is 15 residues. CDR3 in DNA: TGTGCCAGCAGCTCCTTAGCGGGAGGATTCAATGAGCAGTTCTTC. Translated: CASSSLAGGFNEQFF.

This clonotype has a handful of counts. The chain is built from TRBV30 and TRBJ2-5; 14 bases fit TRBD2. V dropped 0 bases and J dropped 6; count of bases not matched to a gene: 6. Germline V gene data show CDR1 as GTSNPN and CDR2 as SVGIG (reference sequence). This CDR3 has 16 residues. CDR3 coding DNA: TGTGCCTGGAGTGTACAAGGGACTAGCGGGAGAAAGACCCAGTACTTC. Protein sequence: CAWSVQGTSGRKTQYF.